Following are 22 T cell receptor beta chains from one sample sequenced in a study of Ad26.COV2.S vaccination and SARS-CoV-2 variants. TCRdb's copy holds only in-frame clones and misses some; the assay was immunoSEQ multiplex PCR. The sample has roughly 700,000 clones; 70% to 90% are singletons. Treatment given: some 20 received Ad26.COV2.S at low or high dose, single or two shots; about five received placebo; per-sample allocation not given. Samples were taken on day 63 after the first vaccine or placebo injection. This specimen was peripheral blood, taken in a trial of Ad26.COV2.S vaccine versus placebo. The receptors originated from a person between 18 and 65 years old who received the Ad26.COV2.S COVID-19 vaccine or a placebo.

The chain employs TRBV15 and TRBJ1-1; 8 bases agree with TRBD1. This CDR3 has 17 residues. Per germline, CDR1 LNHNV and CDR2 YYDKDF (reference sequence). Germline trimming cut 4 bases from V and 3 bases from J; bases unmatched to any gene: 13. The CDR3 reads CATSNGGQGKYYTEAFF. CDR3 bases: TGTGCCACCAGCAATGGCGGACAGGGAAAATATTACACTGAAGCTTTCTTT.

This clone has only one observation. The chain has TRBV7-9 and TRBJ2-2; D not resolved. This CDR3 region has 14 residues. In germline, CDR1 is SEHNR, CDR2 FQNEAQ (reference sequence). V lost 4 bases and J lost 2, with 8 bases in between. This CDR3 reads CASSSPGNTGELFF. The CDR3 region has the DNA TGTGCCAGCAGCTCCCCGGGCAACACCGGGGAGCTGTTTTTT.

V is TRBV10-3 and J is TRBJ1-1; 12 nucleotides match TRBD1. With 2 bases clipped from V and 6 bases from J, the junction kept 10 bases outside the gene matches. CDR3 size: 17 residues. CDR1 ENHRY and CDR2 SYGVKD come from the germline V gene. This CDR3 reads CAISEGTGGVSGPEAFF. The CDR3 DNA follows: TGTGCCATCAGTGAGGGGACAGGGGGCGTGTCAGGCCCTGAAGCTTTCTTT.

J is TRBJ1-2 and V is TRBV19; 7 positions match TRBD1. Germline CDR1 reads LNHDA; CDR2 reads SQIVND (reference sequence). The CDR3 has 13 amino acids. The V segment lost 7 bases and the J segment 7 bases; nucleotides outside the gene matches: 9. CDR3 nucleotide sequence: TGTGCCAGTAATTCCGGACAGGCCGGTGGCTACACCTTC. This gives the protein CASNSGQAGGYTF. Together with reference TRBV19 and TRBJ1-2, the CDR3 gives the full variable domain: DGGITQSPKYLFRKEGQNVTLSCEQNLNHDAMYWYRQDPGQGLRLIYYSQIVNDFQKGDIAEGYSVSREKKESFPLTVTSAQKNPTAFYLCASNSGQAGGYTFGSGTRLTVV.

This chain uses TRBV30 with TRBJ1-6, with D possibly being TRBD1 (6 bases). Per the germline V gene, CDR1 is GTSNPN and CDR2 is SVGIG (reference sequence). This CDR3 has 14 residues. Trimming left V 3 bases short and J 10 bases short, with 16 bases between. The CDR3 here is CAWSVTGMNSPLHF. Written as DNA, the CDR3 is TGTGCCTGGAGCGTGACAGGAATGAACTCACCCCTCCACTTT.

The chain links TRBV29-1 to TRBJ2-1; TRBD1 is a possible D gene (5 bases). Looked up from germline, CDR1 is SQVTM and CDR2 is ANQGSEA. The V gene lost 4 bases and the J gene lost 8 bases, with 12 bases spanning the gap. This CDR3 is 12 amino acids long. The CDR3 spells CSVGQGRYEQFF. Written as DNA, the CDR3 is TGCAGCGTTGGCCAGGGAAGATATGAGCAGTTCTTC.

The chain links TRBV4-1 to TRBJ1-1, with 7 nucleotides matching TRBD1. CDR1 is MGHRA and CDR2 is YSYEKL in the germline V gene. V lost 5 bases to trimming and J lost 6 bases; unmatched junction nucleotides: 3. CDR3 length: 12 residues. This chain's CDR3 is CASSFTGAEAFF. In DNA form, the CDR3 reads TGCGCCAGCAGCTTTACAGGGGCTGAAGCTTTCTTT.

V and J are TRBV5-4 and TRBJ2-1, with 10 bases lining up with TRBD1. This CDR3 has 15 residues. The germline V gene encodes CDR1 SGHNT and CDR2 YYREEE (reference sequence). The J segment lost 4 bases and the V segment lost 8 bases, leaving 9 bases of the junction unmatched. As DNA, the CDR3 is TGTGCCAGTACCCCGGGACAGGGGATGTACAATGAGCAGTTCTTC. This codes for CASTPGQGMYNEQFF.

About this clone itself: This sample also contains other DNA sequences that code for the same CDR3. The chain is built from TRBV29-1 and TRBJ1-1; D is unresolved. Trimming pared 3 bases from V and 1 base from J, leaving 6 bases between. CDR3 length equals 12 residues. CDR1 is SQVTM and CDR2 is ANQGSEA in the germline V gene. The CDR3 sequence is CSVDEGNTEAFF. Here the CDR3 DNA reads TGCAGCGTTGATGAGGGGAACACTGAAGCTTTCTTT.

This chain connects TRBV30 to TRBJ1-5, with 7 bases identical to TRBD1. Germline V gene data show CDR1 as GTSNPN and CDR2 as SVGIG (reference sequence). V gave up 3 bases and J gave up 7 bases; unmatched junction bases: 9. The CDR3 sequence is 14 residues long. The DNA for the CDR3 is TGTGCCTGGAGCGCAGGGGGGGAAGTACAGCCCCAGCATTTT. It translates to CAWSAGGEVQPQHF.

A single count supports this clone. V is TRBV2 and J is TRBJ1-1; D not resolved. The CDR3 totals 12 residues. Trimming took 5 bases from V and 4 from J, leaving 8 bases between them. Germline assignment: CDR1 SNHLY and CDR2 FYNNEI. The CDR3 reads CASSLGSTEAFF. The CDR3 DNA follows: TGTGCCAGCAGTTTGGGGTCCACTGAAGCTTTCTTT.

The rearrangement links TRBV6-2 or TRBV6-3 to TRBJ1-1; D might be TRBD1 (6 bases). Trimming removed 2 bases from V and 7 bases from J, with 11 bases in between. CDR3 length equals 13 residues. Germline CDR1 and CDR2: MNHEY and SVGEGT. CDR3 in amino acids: CASSYGGALEAFF. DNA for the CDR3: TGTGCCAGCAGTTACGGGGGGGCCCTTGAAGCTTTCTTT.

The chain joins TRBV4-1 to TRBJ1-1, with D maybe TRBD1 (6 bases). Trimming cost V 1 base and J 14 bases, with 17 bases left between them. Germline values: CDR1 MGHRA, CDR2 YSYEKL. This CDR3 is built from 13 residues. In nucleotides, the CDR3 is TGCGCCAGCAGCCAAGGTGACGACAGGAGCGTCTTCTTT. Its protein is CASSQGDDRSVFF.

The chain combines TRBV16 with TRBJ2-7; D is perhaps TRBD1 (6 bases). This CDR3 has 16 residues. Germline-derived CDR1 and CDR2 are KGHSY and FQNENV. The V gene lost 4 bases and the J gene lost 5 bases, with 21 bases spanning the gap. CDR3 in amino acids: CASSRGVPGQTHEQYF. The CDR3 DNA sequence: TGTGCCAGCAGCCGGGGAGTTCCGGGACAAACCCACGAGCAGTACTTC. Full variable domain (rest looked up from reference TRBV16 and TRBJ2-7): GEEVAQTPKHLVRGEGQKAKLYCAPIKGHSYVFWYQQVLKNEFKFLISFQNENVFDETGMPKERFSAKCLPNSPCSLEIQATKLEDSAVYFCASSRGVPGQTHEQYFGPGTRLTVT.

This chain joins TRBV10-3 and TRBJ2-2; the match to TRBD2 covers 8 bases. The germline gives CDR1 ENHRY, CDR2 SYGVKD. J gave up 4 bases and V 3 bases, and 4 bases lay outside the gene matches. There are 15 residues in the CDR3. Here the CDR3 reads CAISETSGLTGELFF. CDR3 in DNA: TGTGCCATCAGTGAAACTAGCGGCCTCACCGGGGAGCTGTTTTTT.

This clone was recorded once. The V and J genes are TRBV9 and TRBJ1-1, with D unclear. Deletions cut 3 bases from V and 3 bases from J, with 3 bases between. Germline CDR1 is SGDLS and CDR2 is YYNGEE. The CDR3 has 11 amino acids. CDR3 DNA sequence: TGTGCCAGCAGCGCCTACACTGAAGCTTTCTTT. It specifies CASSAYTEAFF.

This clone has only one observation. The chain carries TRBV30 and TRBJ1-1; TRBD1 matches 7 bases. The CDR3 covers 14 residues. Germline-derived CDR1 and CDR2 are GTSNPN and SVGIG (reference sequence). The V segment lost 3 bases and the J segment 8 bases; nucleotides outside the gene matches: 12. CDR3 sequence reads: CAWSRDRGDREAFF. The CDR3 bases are TGTGCCTGGAGCCGGGACAGAGGGGACCGGGAAGCTTTCTTT.

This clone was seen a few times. CDR3 protein: CASTDRGSSHGYTF. The CDR3 nucleotides are TGTGCCAGCACCGACAGGGGAAGTAGCCATGGCTACACCTTC. The chain uses TRBV2 and TRBJ1-2; TRBD1 agrees at 8 bases. The CDR3 consists of 14 residues. Germline lookup yields CDR1 SNHLY and CDR2 FYNNEI. Losses at the gene ends were 7 bases for V and 6 bases for J; bases not matched to a gene: 10.

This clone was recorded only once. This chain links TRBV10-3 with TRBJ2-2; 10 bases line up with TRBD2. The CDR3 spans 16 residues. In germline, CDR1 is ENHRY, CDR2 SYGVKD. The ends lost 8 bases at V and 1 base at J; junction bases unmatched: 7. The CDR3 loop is CAIGVASGRNTGELFF. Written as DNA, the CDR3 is TGTGCCATCGGGGTGGCTAGCGGGAGGAACACCGGGGAGCTGTTTTTT.

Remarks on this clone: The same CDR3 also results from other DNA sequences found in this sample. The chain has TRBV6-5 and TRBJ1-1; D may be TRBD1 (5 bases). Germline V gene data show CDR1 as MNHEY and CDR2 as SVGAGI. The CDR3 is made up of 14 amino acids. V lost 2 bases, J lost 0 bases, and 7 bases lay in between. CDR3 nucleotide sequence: TGTGCCAGCAGTTACGAGGACATGAACACTGAAGCTTTCTTT. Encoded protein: CASSYEDMNTEAFF.

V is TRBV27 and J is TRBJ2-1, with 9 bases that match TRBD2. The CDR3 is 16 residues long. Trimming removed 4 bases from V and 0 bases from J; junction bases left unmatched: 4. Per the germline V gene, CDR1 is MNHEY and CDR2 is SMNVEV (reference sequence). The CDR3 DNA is TGTGCCAGCAGTTCTATAGCGGGAGTCTCCTACAATGAGCAGTTCTTC. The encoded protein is CASSSIAGVSYNEQFF.

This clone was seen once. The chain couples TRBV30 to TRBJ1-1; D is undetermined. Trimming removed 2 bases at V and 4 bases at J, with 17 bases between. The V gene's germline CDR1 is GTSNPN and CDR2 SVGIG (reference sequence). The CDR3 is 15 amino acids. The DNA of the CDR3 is TGTGCCTGGAGTTTTGGGTTTACTCGTGGCACTGAAGCTTTCTTT. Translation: CAWSFGFTRGTEAFF.